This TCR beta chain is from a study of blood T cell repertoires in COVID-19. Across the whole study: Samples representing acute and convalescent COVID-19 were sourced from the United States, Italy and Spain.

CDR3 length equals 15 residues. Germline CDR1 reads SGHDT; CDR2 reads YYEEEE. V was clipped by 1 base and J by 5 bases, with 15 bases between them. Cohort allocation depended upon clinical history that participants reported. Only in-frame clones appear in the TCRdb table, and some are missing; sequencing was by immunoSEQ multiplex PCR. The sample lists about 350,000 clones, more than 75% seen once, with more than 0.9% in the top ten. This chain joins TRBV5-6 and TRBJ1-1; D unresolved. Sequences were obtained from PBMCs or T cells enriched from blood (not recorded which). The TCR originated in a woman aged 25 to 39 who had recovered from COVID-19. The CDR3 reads CASSLPAGSVTEAFF. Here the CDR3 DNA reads TGTGCCAGCAGCTTGCCGGCAGGATCAGTGACTGAAGCTTTCTTT.